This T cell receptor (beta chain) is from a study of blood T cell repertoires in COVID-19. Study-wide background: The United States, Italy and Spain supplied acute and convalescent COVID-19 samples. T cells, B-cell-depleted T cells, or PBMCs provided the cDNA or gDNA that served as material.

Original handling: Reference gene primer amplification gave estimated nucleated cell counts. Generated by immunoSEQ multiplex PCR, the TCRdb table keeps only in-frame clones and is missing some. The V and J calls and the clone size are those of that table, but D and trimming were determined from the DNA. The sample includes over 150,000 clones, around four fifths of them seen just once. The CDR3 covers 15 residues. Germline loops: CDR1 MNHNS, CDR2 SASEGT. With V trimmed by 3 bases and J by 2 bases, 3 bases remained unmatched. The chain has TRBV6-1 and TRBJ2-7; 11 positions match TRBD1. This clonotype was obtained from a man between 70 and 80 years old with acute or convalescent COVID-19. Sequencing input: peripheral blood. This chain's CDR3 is CASSDRDRGAYEQYF. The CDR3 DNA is TGTGCCAGCAGTGATCGGGACAGGGGGGCCTACGAGCAGTACTTC.